This T cell receptor (beta chain) appears in the sequencing data of a study of T cells in women clearing cervical HPV infection. Overall study: HLA type could not be excluded as a confounder.

Sequencing used immunoSEQ multiplex PCR; TCRdb keeps in-frame clones, though not all of them. Listed are some 21,000 clones; less than 7.5% falls within the top ten. MY09/MY11 PCR detected cervical HPV DNA; dot-blot assigned genotypes. CDR1 is DFQATT, CDR2 SNEGSKA, per germline (reference sequence). This CDR3 region has 14 residues. This clone is labeled medium-sized (0.01 to 0.1%) based on frequency. Its antigen is not known. The read stops 3 residues short of the end of the CDR3; the missing end is completed from the germline J gene. General study results and limits: TRBV6-7 abundance was lower in cases than controls (around 0.1% versus 0.15%).

The sequence was obtained from a woman aged 18 to 75 with a cervical HPV16 infection that either progressed to CIN3+ or cleared (not recorded which). The sample was blood buffy coat. V and J are TRBV20-1 and TRBJ2-3; TRBD2 matches 9 bases. CDR3 loop: CSATPGASGITQYF. The covered CDR3 bases are TGCAGTGCTACCCCGGGGGCTAGCGGGATAACG.